The 5 T cell receptor beta chains reported below all come from one sample, sequenced in a study of cytomegalovirus exposure and HLA in healthy donors (dated by TCRdb to 2017 to 2019). Receptors were amplified or captured by the immunoSEQ multiplex PCR assay. A mixture of 60 forward primers for TCR Vbeta segments and 13 reverse primers for TCR Jbeta segments was used in the multiplex PCR. TCRdb mirrors the immuneACCESS table, restricted to in-frame sequences. Some clones are absent from its copies; in checked studies, under half trace to an unresolved V gene, and the reason for the others is unknown. The table held for this sample gives around 70,000 clones. 0.83% of the sample comes from the top ten. The sequenced sample was PBMCs. Receptor source: a boy younger than 18 in good health and CMV-seronegative.

This rearrangement joins TRBV7-2 to TRBJ2-1; 10 positions agree with TRBD1. Trimming removed 5 bases from V and 7 bases from J; junction bases left unmatched: 8. Germline loops: CDR1 SGHTA, CDR2 FQGNSA. There are 15 residues in the CDR3. For the CDR3, the DNA is TGTGCCAGCAGCCCGGGACAGGGGCAATTTAATGAGCAGTTCTTC. Amino acid sequence: CASSPGQGQFNEQFF.

V is TRBV4-1 and J is TRBJ2-5; 10 nucleotides match TRBD2. CDR3 length: 17 amino acids. Germline CDR1 and CDR2: MGHRA and YSYEKL. V was pared by 0 bases and J by 5 bases, with 9 bases of the junction left unmatched. Written as DNA, the CDR3 is TGCGCCAGCAGCCAAGAAACTAGCGGGGACCTAAGGGAGACCCAGTACTTC. Residues: CASSQETSGDLRETQYF.

The genes are TRBV6-5 and TRBJ1-4; TRBD1 aligns across 7 bases. This CDR3 region has 14 residues. The V gene's germline CDR1 is MNHEY and CDR2 SVGAGI. J lost 3 bases, V lost 6 bases, and 4 bases had no gene match. The CDR3 is CASSSGTANEKLFF. The CDR3 region has the DNA TGTGCCAGCAGCTCCGGGACAGCTAATGAAAAACTGTTTTTT.

The chain combines TRBV5-1 with TRBJ1-1; 8 bases fit TRBD1. The V and J ends lost 2 bases and 3 bases, in that order; junction bases with no gene match: 6. CDR1 and CDR2 (germline): SGHRS, YFSETQ. The CDR3 totals 15 residues. CDR3 in DNA: TGCGCCAGCAGCTTCTCAGGGGGCGCGGACACTGAAGCTTTCTTT. This encodes CASSFSGGADTEAFF.

The CDR3 DNA follows: TGTGCCAGCAGTTTCCAGGGGGCCAGGGAGACCCAGTACTTC. It encodes CASSFQGARETQYF. The chain is built from TRBV28 and TRBJ2-5; TRBD1 aligns across 8 bases. The CDR3 has 14 residues. Germline values: CDR1 MDHEN, CDR2 SYDVKM. Unmatched junction bases numbered 5, after V lost 3 bases and J lost 5 bases.